One sample yielded the 32 T cell receptor beta chains listed below, sequenced in a study of blood T cell repertoires in COVID-19. Sequenced by immunoSEQ multiplex PCR; TCRdb stores in-frame clones only, minus some. The table includes around 70,000 clones, around 84% detected once. Specimen: peripheral blood. These receptors all stem from a man between 45 and 60 years old with acute or convalescent COVID-19.

The rearrangement links TRBV14 to TRBJ2-1; no reliable D call. Looked up from germline, CDR1 is SGHDN and CDR2 is FVKESK. V lost 1 base and J lost 3, with 13 bases in between. This CDR3 region has 16 residues. This CDR3 is CASSQVGSPGYNEQFF. DNA for the CDR3: TGTGCCAGCAGCCAAGTAGGCTCTCCGGGCTACAATGAGCAGTTCTTC.

The chain recombines TRBV19 with TRBJ1-1; TRBD1 agrees at 8 bases. The V gene end was trimmed by 5 bases and the J gene end by 5 bases; junction bases not matched to a gene: 7. Germline loops: CDR1 LNHDA, CDR2 SQIVND (reference sequence). The CDR3 consists of 14 residues. The CDR3 DNA sequence: TGTGCCAGTAGTCCCGGACAGGGAGGGACTGAAGCTTTCTTT. This encodes CASSPGQGGTEAFF. Complete variable domain (other parts from reference TRBV19 and TRBJ1-1): DGGITQSPKYLFRKEGQNVTLSCEQNLNHDAMYWYRQDPGQGLRLIYYSQIVNDFQKGDIAEGYSVSREKKESFPLTVTSAQKNPTAFYLCASSPGQGGTEAFFGQGTRLTVV.

The chain has TRBV7-3 and TRBJ2-5; the D gene is possibly TRBD2 (8 bases). CDR3 length: 18 amino acids. Germline V gives CDR1 SGHTA, CDR2 FQGTGA. Trimming removed 5 bases at V and 4 bases at J, with 26 bases between. CDR3 in amino acids: CASSRDREGTSQTETQYF. CDR3 in DNA: TGTGCCAGCAGCCGGGACAGAGAAGGGACTAGTCAAACAGAGACCCAGTACTTC.

The V call is TRBV24-1, the J call TRBJ1-5; 9 nucleotides match TRBD1. CDR3 length equals 15 residues. The ends lost 7 bases at V and 6 bases at J; junction bases unmatched: 9. The germline gives CDR1 KGHDR, CDR2 SFDVKD. The CDR3 sequence is CATSARDREGQPQHF. The DNA of the CDR3 is TGTGCCACCAGCGCCAGGGACAGGGAAGGTCAGCCCCAGCATTTT.

The J gene is TRBJ2-7, the V gene TRBV11-2; 11 bases map to TRBD1. Germline V lookup: CDR1 SGHAT, CDR2 FQNNGV. With 3 bases clipped from V and 6 bases from J, the junction kept 7 bases outside the gene matches. CDR3 length: 15 amino acids. CDR3 nucleotide sequence: TGTGCCAGCAGCTTTGGGGCCGGGACAGGGGGCGAGCAGTACTTC. It translates to CASSFGAGTGGEQYF.

J is TRBJ1-3 and V is TRBV9; D uncertain. The V gene's germline CDR1 is SGDLS and CDR2 YYNGEE. The germline V and J ends were trimmed by 0 bases and 0 bases, with 16 bases remaining between them. The CDR3 is 18 residues long. The CDR3 nucleotides are TGTGCCAGCAGCGTAGGAGGGATTTTTGCGAGCTCTGGAAACACCATATATTTT. Its protein product is CASSVGGIFASSGNTIYF.

This rearrangement joins TRBV28 to TRBJ1-1; 8 nucleotides align to TRBD1. The trim removed 5 bases at V and 10 bases at J, leaving 9 bases unmatched. The CDR3 is 13 amino acids. Looked up from germline, CDR1 is MDHEN and CDR2 is SYDVKM. The CDR3 is CASSRDSGTGAFF. In DNA, the CDR3 is TGTGCCAGCAGTCGGGATTCCGGGACAGGAGCTTTCTTT. The full variable domain, in which reference TRBV28 and TRBJ1-1 provide the parts outside the CDR3, is DVKVTQSSRYLVKRTGEKVFLECVQDMDHENMFWYRQDPGLGLRLIYFSYDVKMKEKGDIPEGYSVSREKKERFSLILESASTNQTSMYLCASSRDSGTGAFFGQGTRLTVV.

The chain employs TRBV5-1 and TRBJ1-5, with D uncertain. Trimming shortened V by 0 bases and J by 4 bases, and 5 bases separated the two germline ends. This CDR3 has 13 amino acids. Germline values: CDR1 SGHRS, CDR2 YFSETQ. CDR3: CASSLERNQPQHF. In DNA form, the CDR3 reads TGCGCCAGCAGCTTGGAGCGAAATCAGCCCCAGCATTTT.

This chain uses TRBV29-1 with TRBJ2-5; the match to TRBD1 covers 10 bases. The CDR3 totals 12 residues. V lost 4 bases, J lost 4 bases, and 0 bases stayed unmatched. Germline V lookup: CDR1 SQVTM, CDR2 ANQGSEA. The CDR3 bases are TGCAGCGTTGGACAGGGGGCAGAGACCCAGTACTTC. Its translation: CSVGQGAETQYF.

V usage is TRBV27 and J usage is TRBJ1-2; 8 nucleotides line up with TRBD1. J gave up 2 bases and V 8 bases, and 1 base lay outside the gene matches. CDR1 is MNHEY and CDR2 is SMNVEV in the germline V gene (reference sequence). The CDR3 has 12 amino acids. CDR3 region: CASWDRNYGYTF. The CDR3, as DNA: TGTGCCAGCTGGGACAGGAACTATGGCTACACCTTC.

V gene TRBV28 combines with J gene TRBJ1-6, with D possibly TRBD1 on 5 matching bases. The CDR3 consists of 12 residues. Germline assignment: CDR1 MDHEN and CDR2 SYDVKM. The V gene lost 8 bases and the J gene lost 7 bases, with 9 bases spanning the gap. This CDR3 reads CASGTGNSPLHF. The CDR3 DNA follows: TGTGCCAGCGGTACAGGAAATTCACCCCTCCACTTT.

The chain combines TRBV6-5 with TRBJ2-4; TRBD1 might be the D (6 bases). Germline V lookup: CDR1 MNHEY, CDR2 SVGAGI. The CDR3 spans 16 residues. The V gene lost 4 bases and the J gene lost 0 bases, with 13 bases spanning the gap. CDR3 DNA sequence: TGTGCCAGCAGTTGGACAGCGGACCTAGCCAAAAACATTCAGTACTTC. As protein: CASSWTADLAKNIQYF.

This clone has a handful of counts. This chain connects TRBV6-5 to TRBJ2-1; D is ambiguous. Germline loops: CDR1 MNHEY, CDR2 SVGAGI. The V and J ends lost 5 bases and 2 bases respectively, with 13 bases between them. The CDR3 covers 15 residues. For the CDR3, the DNA is TGTGCCAGCAGTCCACGGGTAATTGCCTACAATGAGCAGTTCTTC. Its translation is CASSPRVIAYNEQFF.

The chain joins TRBV10-3 to TRBJ2-3; 8 bases align to TRBD2. CDR3 length: 15 amino acids. V dropped 3 bases and J dropped 2; count of bases not matched to a gene: 4. The V gene's germline CDR1 is ENHRY and CDR2 SYGVKD. The CDR3 bases are TGTGCCATCAGTGAAGACGGGGGGGACACAGATACGCAGTATTTT. Translation gives CAISEDGGDTDTQYF.

As concerns this clone: Other DNA sequences of this sample code for an identical CDR3. This rearrangement joins TRBV7-3 to TRBJ2-2; D possibly corresponds to TRBD1 (5 bases). CDR1 SGHTA and CDR2 FQGTGA come from the germline V gene. The CDR3 has 15 residues. Trimming shortened V by 2 bases and J by 1 base, and 8 bases separated the two germline ends. In nucleotides, the CDR3 is TGTGCCAGCAGCTTAGGTGACAGGAACACCGGGGAGCTGTTTTTT. This sequence encodes CASSLGDRNTGELFF.

The V call is TRBV12-3 or TRBV12-4, the J call TRBJ1-5; D perhaps matches TRBD1 (5 bases). The length of the CDR3 is 12 residues. The V and J ends lost 4 bases and 9 bases respectively, with 10 bases between them. CDR3 DNA: TGTGCCAGCAGTTCCAGGGAACGGCCCCAGCATTTT. Its protein is CASSSRERPQHF.

This chain links TRBV5-6 with TRBJ2-7; D is perhaps TRBD2 (5 bases). Germline CDR1 reads SGHDT; CDR2 reads YYEEEE. The CDR3 runs to 14 residues. V lost 4 bases to trimming and J lost 2 bases, with 13 bases between them. The CDR3 sequence is CASSPGSLPYEQYF. The CDR3 DNA reads TGTGCCAGCAGCCCTGGGAGTCTTCCCTACGAGCAGTACTTC.

The chain has TRBV2 and TRBJ2-2, with D perhaps TRBD2 (7 bases). Germline V lookup: CDR1 SNHLY, CDR2 FYNNEI. The CDR3 runs to 16 residues. Trimming took off 3 bases at V and 4 bases at J, with 15 bases between the two ends. CDR3 region: CASSEMGGRRTGELFF. In DNA form, the CDR3 reads TGTGCCAGCAGTGAGATGGGGGGGCGTCGCACCGGGGAGCTGTTTTTT.

A few counts support this clone. The chain uses TRBV5-1 and TRBJ2-7, with D tentatively TRBD1 (5 bases). Deletions cut 6 bases from V and 3 bases from J, with 13 bases between. CDR3 size: 13 residues. Germline V lookup: CDR1 SGHRS, CDR2 YFSETQ. The DNA of the CDR3 is TGCGCCAGCACCCTCGACAGTCACTACGAGCAGTACTTC. It is translated as CASTLDSHYEQYF. Full variable domain (outside the CDR3, taken from reference TRBV5-1 and TRBJ2-7): KAGVTQTPRYLIKTRGQQVTLSCSPISGHRSVSWYQQTPGQGLQFLFEYFSETQRNKGNFPGRFSGRQFSNSRSEMNVSTLELGDSALYLCASTLDSHYEQYFGPGTRLTVT.

J is TRBJ1-1 and V is TRBV7-9, with D uncertain. V was clipped by 2 bases and J by 1 base, with 8 bases between them. The length of the CDR3 is 14 residues. Germline V CDR1 and CDR2: SEHNR, FQNEAQ (reference sequence). CDR3 nucleotides: TGTGCCAGCAGCTTACGGGGTACGAACACTGAAGCTTTCTTT. Protein product: CASSLRGTNTEAFF.

Relative to its sample, this clone is medium-sized. As DNA, the CDR3 is TGTGCCAGCAGCCGCGCATCCGAGCAGTACTTC. Protein sequence: CASSRASEQYF. This chain connects TRBV7-9 to TRBJ2-7; D call uncertain. CDR3 length equals 11 residues. V was shortened by 5 bases and J by 6 bases, with 8 bases between the two germline ends. Germline-derived CDR1 and CDR2 are SEHNR and FQNEAQ (reference sequence).

This clone occurred a few times. V usage is TRBV7-9 and J usage is TRBJ1-2; 9 bases line up with TRBD1. There are 13 residues in the CDR3. CDR1 and CDR2 (germline): SEHNR, FQNEAQ (reference sequence). With 6 bases clipped from V and 6 bases from J, the junction kept 5 bases outside the gene matches. CDR3 residues: CASRTWDRDGYTF. In DNA, the CDR3 is TGTGCCAGCAGAACCTGGGACAGGGATGGCTACACCTTC.

The chain is built from TRBV7-9 and TRBJ1-2; D is unclear. From germline, CDR1 is SEHNR and CDR2 FQNEAQ (reference sequence). V gave up 6 bases and J gave up 7 bases, with 12 bases separating them. The CDR3 is 12 amino acids. This CDR3 is CASRATDPGYTF. The CDR3 DNA sequence: TGTGCCAGCAGAGCAACAGATCCTGGCTACACCTTC.

This rearrangement joins TRBV7-9 to TRBJ2-7; D is possibly TRBD1 (6 bases). CDR3 length: 13 residues. Germline CDR1 reads SEHNR; CDR2 reads FQNEAQ (reference sequence). V lost 5 bases, J lost 4 bases, and 12 bases lay in between. CDR3 nucleotide sequence: TGTGCCAGCAGCCCAGGGGTGGCTTACGAGCAGTACTTC. It encodes CASSPGVAYEQYF.

V usage is TRBV18 and J usage is TRBJ1-4; D unclear. The germline gives CDR1 KGHSH, CDR2 LQKENI. The ends were cut back, 6 bases at V and 7 bases at J, with 12 bases in the middle. There are 13 residues in the CDR3. The CDR3 nucleotides are TGTGCCAGCTCCCCCGGAGAGGGTGAAAAACTGTTTTTT. Amino acid sequence: CASSPGEGEKLFF.

The chain joins TRBV6-5 to TRBJ1-3; no definite D call. The CDR3 consists of 13 residues. Germline lookup yields CDR1 MNHEY and CDR2 SVGAGI. Between the trimmed V and J ends, which lost 4 bases and 4 bases, there was a span of 8 bases. CDR3 amino acids: CASSFTEGNTIYF. CDR3 coding DNA: TGTGCCAGCAGTTTTACAGAAGGAAACACCATATATTTT.

Written as DNA, the CDR3 is TGTGCCAGCAGCGTTGGACAGTCTAATGAAAAACTGTTTTTT. This codes for CASSVGQSNEKLFF. The chain joins TRBV9 to TRBJ1-4; weak D call: TRBD1 (6 bases). The V end was cut by 2 bases, the J end by 3 bases, with 8 bases between. Germline values: CDR1 SGDLS, CDR2 YYNGEE. The CDR3 extends over 14 amino acids.

V gene TRBV27 combines with J gene TRBJ2-1; TRBD2 matches at 10 bases. Germline lookup yields CDR1 MNHEY and CDR2 SMNVEV (reference sequence). CDR3 length: 17 residues. V was pared by 6 bases and J by 8 bases, with 16 bases of the junction left unmatched. This chain's CDR3 is CASSSPPALAGTYEQFF. In nucleotides, the CDR3 is TGTGCCAGCAGCTCTCCCCCGGCACTAGCGGGAACCTATGAGCAGTTCTTC.

This chain connects TRBV2 to TRBJ2-1; 8 nucleotides align to TRBD2. Germline V lookup: CDR1 SNHLY, CDR2 FYNNEI. The CDR3 runs 15 residues. V dropped 4 bases and J dropped 4; count of bases not matched to a gene: 6. CDR3 residues: CASSVSGSSYNEQFF. CDR3 sequence (DNA): TGTGCCAGCAGTGTCAGCGGGAGTTCATACAATGAGCAGTTCTTC.

The rearrangement links TRBV19 to TRBJ2-6; TRBD1 aligns across 7 bases. J lost 0 bases, V lost 5 bases, and 10 bases had no gene match. The germline V gene encodes CDR1 LNHDA and CDR2 SQIVND (reference sequence). CDR3 size: 18 residues. The CDR3: CASSDLGQTFSGANVLTF. DNA for the CDR3: TGTGCCAGTAGTGACTTGGGACAGACTTTCTCTGGGGCCAACGTCCTGACTTTC.

This chain connects TRBV19 to TRBJ1-6, with D perhaps matching TRBD1 (5 bases). Trimming pared 3 bases from V and 5 bases from J, leaving 11 bases between. Germline-derived CDR1 and CDR2 are LNHDA and SQIVND (reference sequence). The CDR3 extends over 15 amino acids. Here the CDR3 reads CASSISRVDNSPLHF. The CDR3 DNA follows: TGTGCCAGTAGTATCTCCAGGGTGGATAATTCACCCCTCCACTTT.

This clone was seen a single time. The rearrangement joins TRBV2 to TRBJ2-5, with 7 bases fitting TRBD1. The CDR3 consists of 16 residues. Germline CDR1 is SNHLY and CDR2 is FYNNEI. The junction had 17 bases not matched to a gene; V was cut back by 8 bases and J by 5 bases. Here the CDR3 reads CASSFWVDRDSETQYF. Here the CDR3 DNA reads TGTGCCAGCTCTTTCTGGGTTGACAGGGACAGCGAGACCCAGTACTTC.